Sequencing of this T cell receptor (beta chain) was carried out in a study of blood T cell repertoires in COVID-19. Assay: immunoSEQ multiplex PCR; the TCRdb copy retains only in-frame clones and omits some. The repertoire holds some 91,000 clones, with more than 75% as singletons. Source material: peripheral blood. The receptor was isolated from a man in his sixties or seventies with acute or convalescent COVID-19.

The CDR3 spells CASSLGVGVRQPQHF. CDR3 bases: TGTGCCAGCAGCTTAGGAGTAGGGGTAAGGCAGCCCCAGCATTTT. The chain uses TRBV7-8 and TRBJ1-5; a possible D gene is TRBD1 (5 bases). Trimming pared 1 base from V and 7 bases from J, leaving 14 bases between. CDR3 length: 15 residues. Germline values: CDR1 SGHVS, CDR2 FQNEAQ.